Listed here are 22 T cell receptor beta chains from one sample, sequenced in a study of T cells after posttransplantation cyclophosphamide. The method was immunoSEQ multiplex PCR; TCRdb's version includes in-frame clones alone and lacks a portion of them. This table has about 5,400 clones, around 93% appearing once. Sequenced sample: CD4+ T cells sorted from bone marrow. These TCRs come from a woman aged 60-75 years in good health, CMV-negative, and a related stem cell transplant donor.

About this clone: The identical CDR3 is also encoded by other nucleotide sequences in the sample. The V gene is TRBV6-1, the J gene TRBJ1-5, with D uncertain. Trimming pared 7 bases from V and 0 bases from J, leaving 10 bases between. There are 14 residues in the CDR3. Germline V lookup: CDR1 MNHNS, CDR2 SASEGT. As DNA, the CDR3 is TGTGCCAGCACCCTGCAGGATAGCAATCAGCCCCAGCATTTT. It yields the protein CASTLQDSNQPQHF.

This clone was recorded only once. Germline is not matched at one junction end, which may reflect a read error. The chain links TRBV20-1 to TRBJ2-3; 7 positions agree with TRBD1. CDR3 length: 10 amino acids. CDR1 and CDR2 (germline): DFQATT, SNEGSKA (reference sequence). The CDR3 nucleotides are TGCAGTGCTGGGACAGAGACGCAGTATTTT. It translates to CSAGTETQYF.

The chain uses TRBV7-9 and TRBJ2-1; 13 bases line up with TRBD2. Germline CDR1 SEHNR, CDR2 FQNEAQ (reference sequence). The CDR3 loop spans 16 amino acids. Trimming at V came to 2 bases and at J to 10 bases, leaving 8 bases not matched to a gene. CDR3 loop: CASSLFSGLAGAEQFF. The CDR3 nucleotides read TGTGCCAGCAGCTTATTCTCCGGACTAGCGGGAGCGGAGCAGTTCTTC.

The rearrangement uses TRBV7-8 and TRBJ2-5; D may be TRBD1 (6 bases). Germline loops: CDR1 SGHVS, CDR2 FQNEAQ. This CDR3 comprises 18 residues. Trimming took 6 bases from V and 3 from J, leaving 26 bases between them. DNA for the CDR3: TGTGCCAGCAGGCTCTACGGCCGGACAGCTGAAGAAAAAGAGACCCAGTACTTC. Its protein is CASRLYGRTAEEKETQYF.

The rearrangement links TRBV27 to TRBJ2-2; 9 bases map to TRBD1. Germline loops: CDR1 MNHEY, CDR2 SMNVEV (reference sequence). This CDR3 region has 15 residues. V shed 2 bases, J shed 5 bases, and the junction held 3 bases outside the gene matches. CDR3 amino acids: CASSLATGGTGELFF. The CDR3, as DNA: TGTGCCAGCAGTTTAGCGACAGGGGGTACCGGGGAGCTGTTTTTT.

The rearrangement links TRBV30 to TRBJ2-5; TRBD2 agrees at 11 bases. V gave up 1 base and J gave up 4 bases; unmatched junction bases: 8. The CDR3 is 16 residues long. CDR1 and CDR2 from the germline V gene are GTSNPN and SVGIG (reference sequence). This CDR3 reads CAWSGLAGGPGETQYF. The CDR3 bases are TGTGCCTGGAGTGGGCTAGCGGGAGGTCCGGGAGAGACCCAGTACTTC.

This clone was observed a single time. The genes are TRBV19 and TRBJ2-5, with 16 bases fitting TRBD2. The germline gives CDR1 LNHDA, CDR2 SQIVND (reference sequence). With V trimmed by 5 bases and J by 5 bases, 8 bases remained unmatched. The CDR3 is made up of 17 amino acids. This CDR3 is CASSPKLGLAGGETQYF. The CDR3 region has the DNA TGTGCCAGTAGTCCCAAGCTGGGACTAGCGGGAGGGGAGACCCAGTACTTC.

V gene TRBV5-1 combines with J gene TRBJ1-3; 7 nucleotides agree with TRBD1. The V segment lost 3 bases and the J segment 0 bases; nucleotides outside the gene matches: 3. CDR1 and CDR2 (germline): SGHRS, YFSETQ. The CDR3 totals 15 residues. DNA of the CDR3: TGCGCCAGCAGCTGGACAGGAGCCTCTGGAAACACCATATATTTT. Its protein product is CASSWTGASGNTIYF.

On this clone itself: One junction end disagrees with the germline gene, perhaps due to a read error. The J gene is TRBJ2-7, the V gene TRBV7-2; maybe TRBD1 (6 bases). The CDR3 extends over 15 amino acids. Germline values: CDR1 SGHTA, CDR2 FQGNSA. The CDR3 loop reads CASSLGTWATYEQYF. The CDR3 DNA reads TGTGCCAGTAGCTTAGGGACATGGGCCACCTACGAGCAGTACTTC.

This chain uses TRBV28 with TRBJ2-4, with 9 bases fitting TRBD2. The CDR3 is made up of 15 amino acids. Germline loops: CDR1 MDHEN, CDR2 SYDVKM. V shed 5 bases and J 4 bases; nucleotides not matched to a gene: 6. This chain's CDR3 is CASSGRGGDKNIQYF. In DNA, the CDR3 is TGTGCCAGCAGTGGTCGCGGGGGGGATAAAAACATTCAGTACTTC.

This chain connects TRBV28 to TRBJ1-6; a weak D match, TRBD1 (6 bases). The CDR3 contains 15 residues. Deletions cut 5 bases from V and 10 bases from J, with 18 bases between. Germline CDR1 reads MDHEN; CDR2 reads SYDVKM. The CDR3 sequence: CASSDPTGTRSPLHF. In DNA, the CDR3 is TGTGCCAGCAGTGACCCCACAGGGACACGATCACCCCTCCACTTT.

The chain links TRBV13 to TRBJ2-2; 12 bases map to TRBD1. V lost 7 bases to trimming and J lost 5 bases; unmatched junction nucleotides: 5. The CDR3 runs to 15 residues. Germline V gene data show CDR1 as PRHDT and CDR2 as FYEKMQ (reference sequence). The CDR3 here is CASIRGQGATGELFF. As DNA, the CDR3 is TGTGCCAGCATCCGGGGACAGGGGGCGACCGGGGAGCTGTTTTTT.

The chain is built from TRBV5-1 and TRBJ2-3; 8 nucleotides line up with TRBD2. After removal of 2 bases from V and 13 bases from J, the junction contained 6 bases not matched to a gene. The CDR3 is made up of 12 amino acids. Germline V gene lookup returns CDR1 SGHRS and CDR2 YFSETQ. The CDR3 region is CASSLGGGQEYF. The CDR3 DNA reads TGCGCCAGCAGCTTAGGCGGGGGGCAGGAGTATTTT.

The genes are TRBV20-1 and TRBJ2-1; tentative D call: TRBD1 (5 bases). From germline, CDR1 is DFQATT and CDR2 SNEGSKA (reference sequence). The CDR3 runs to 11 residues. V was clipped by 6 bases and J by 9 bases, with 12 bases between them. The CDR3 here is CSAAGLIEQFF. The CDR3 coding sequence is TGCAGTGCCGCAGGGTTAATTGAGCAGTTCTTC.

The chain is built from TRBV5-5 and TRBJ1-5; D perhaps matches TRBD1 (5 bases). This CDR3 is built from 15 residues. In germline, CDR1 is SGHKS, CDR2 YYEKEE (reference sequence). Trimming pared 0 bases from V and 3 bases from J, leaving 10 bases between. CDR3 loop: CASSLEQGTNQPQHF. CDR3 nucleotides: TGTGCCAGCAGCTTGGAGCAGGGAACCAATCAGCCCCAGCATTTT.

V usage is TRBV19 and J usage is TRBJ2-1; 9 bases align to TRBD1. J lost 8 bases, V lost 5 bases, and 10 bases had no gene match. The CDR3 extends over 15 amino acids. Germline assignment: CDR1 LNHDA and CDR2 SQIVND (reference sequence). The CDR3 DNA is TGTGCCAGTAGTCGACACGGACAGGGGTTGTATGAGCAGTTCTTC. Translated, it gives CASSRHGQGLYEQFF.

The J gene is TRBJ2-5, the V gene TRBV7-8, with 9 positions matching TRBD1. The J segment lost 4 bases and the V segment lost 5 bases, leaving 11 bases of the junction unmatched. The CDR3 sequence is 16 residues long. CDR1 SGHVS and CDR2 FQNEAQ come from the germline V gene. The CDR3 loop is CASSSQQGAQRETQYF. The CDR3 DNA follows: TGTGCCAGCAGCAGTCAACAGGGGGCGCAACGAGAGACCCAGTACTTC.

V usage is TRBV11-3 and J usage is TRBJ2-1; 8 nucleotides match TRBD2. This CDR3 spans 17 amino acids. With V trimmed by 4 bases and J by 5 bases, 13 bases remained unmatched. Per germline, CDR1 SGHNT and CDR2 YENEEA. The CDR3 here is CASSSNLRRGENNEQFF. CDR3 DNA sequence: TGTGCCAGCAGCTCCAACCTCAGGCGGGGGGAAAACAATGAGCAGTTCTTC. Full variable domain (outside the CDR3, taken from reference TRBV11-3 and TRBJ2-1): EAGVVQSPRYKIIEKKQPVAFWCNPISGHNTLYWYLQNLGQGPELLIRYENEEAVDDSQLPKDRFSAERLKGVDSTLKIQPAELGDSAVYLCASSSNLRRGENNEQFFGPGTRLTVL.

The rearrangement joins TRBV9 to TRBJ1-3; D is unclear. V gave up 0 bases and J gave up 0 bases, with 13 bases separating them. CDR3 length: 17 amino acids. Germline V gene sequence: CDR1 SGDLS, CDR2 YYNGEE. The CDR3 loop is CASSVGNSLLSGNTIYF. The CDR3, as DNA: TGTGCCAGCAGCGTAGGGAACAGTTTGCTCTCTGGAAACACCATATATTTT.

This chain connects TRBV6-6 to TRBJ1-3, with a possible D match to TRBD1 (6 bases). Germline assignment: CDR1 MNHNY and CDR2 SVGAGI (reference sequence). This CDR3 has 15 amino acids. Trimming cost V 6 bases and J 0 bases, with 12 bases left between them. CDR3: CASSRQAPSGNTIYF. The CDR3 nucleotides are TGTGCCAGCAGCCGACAGGCCCCCTCTGGAAACACCATATATTTT.

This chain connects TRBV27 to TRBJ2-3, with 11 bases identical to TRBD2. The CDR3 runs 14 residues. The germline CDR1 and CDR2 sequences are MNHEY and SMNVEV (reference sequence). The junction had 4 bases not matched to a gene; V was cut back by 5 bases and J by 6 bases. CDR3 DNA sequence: TGTGCCAGCAGTCTCGGACTAGCGGGTGATACGCAGTATTTT. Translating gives CASSLGLAGDTQYF.

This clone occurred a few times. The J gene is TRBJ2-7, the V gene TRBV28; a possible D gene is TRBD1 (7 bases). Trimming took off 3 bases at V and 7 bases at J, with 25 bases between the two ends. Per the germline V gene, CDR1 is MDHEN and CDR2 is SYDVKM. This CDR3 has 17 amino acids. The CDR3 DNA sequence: TGTGCCAGCAGTTTGCCCCCCACAGGGGTTGGCGGGGTGGAGCAGTACTTC. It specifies CASSLPPTGVGGVEQYF.